This TCR beta chain was obtained from a study of shared clonotypes between healthy human individuals (dated by TCRdb to the early 2020s). At the level of the whole study: The cohort comprised a couple of women and a few men aged 18 to 49 years. For each donor, CD4 naive and CD4 memory were each given three plates, CD8 naive was given two plates, and CD8 memory was given one plate. The study deeply sequenced blood TCR repertoires of five healthy adults to estimate repertoire size and the extent of clonotype sharing between individuals. Libraries were prepared and TCR repertoires were sequenced by different laboratories using diverse techniques, in order to increase sequencing depth and limit assay-specific biases. Each donor's leukapheresis produced roughly between roughly 0.85 and 10 billion PBMCs.

A remark on this clone: Which antigen it targets is not known. The input lacks base qualities; no much larger clone sits a single base away.

For the CD8 naive samples, CD45RO-negative cells were positively selected for CCR7, yielding a CD45RA+CCR7+ population from which TemRA cells were excluded. Healthy HIV-negative adults with no recently reported acute infections or vaccinations were included as donors. Every donor was a Caucasian adult residing in Nashville, Tennessee, USA. After blood collection by leukapheresis, PBMCs were isolated using Ficoll-Histopaque density gradient centrifugation and then cryopreserved in the vapor phase of liquid nitrogen. Analytical flow cytometry was used to check the purity and quantity of each magnetically sorted T cell population. Genomic DNA was isolated from every sorted fraction and measured by UV absorbance on a Nanodrop 2000c. Based on the germline V gene, the CDR1 and CDR2 sequences are MNHEY and SVGAGI. Its CDR3 holds 14 amino acids, cysteine through phenylalanine. The retained sequence is limited to the CDR3, 42 bases, with the frame set at the first base. V is cut by 6 bases and J by 7 bases, and the space between the germline ends is 19 bases.

Using the deep immunoSEQ assay, multiplex PCR amplified TCR CDR3 regions from genomic DNA. Extracted genomic DNA from each cell subset was spread evenly across all wells of several immunoSEQ 96-well plates, with each plate serving as a replicate. Each replicate PCR for sorted subsets received around 200 ng genomic DNA, equal to around 32,000 T cell genomes. Purified libraries were measured with a Qubit 3.0 fluorometer, size-checked on a Bioanalyzer 2100, and measured again with the KAPA Library Quantification kit. A separate single-read 150-cycle Illumina NextSeq 550 flow cell was used to sequence each immunoSEQ 96-well plate. The source study handled its data this way. Because only junctional sequences without quality scores were contained in the immunoSEQ output, filtering matching that applied to full-length reads could not be performed. To assign V/J genes and CDR3, sequences were annotated against IMGT germline references using PyIR, a Python wrapper for IgBLAST v1.9. Reads with weak V/J assignments (E-value above 1e-6), missing CDR3, stop codons, out-of-frame junctions, or ambiguous translated residues were removed. V3J clonotypes were defined as sequences sharing an identical inferred V gene, J gene, and CDR3 amino acid sequence. Percentage overlap between repertoires was computed as shared unique clonotypes divided by the size of the smaller repertoire. Richness of each repertoire was evaluated using RTK rarefaction, the Chao1 estimator, and Recon v2.1 estimates of unobserved clonotypes. OLGA was used to compute generation probabilities for all TCRbeta clonotypes that the gDNA method yielded from a few donors. TCRdb obtained this table from immuneACCESS and retained in-frame rearrangements with V and J assigned. These tables miss some clones; where compared with another copy, unresolved V genes account for less than half of the shortfall, and the remainder is unexplained. From that table come the V and J calls and clone size; the DNA was used to work out D and trimming. This sample holds around 1.9 million clones; more than 85% were observed only once. Roughly 1.8% of the sample comes from the top ten.

The paper's findings and limits, for the study overall: Sampling was restricted to blood, and TCR repertoires in tissue are likely to differ from TCR repertoires in blood. Larger estimated clonotype richness was generally found for naive subsets than for memory subsets. Based on pairwise subsampling, the degree of clonotype sharing among donors was expected to be affected by sequencing depth. Clonotypes shared by all four sorted-subset donors showed higher generation probabilities than non-shared clonotypes. Incomplete sequencing was indicated by rarefaction of sorted-subset datasets, despite the large sequencing depth. Because the study included a small number of donors, the genetic and exposure-history diversity represented was limited. Across four donors, approximately 5% of naive CD4, around 3.3% of naive CD8, 2% to 2.5% of memory CD4, and roughly 0.4% of memory CD8 clonotypes were shared.

This TCR came from a man between 18 and 29 years old in good health. Some clones in this sample may be carry-over from other donors' samples. Sequencing was carried out using naive CD8+ T cells from PBMCs. The cell subset or site label, read with the paper, signifies: CD45RA+CCR7+. The chain is made from TRBV6-5 and TRBJ2-7; TRBD2 is a possible D gene, resting on 6 matching bases. The CDR3 is CASRQGTRSLEQYF. DNA sequence: TGTGCCAGCAGACAAGGGACTCGTAGCCTGGAGCAGTACTTC.